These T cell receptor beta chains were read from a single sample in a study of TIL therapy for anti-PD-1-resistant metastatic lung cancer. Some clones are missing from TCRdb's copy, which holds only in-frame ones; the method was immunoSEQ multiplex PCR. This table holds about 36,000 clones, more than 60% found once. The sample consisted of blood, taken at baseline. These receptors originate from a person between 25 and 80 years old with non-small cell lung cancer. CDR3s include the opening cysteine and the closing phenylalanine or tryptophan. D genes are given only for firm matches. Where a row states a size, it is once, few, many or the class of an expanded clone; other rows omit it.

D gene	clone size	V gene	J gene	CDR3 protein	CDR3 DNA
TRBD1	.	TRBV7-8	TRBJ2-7	CASRTTGTGRYEQYF	TGTGCCAGCAGAACCACGGGGACAGGGAGGTACGAGCAGTACTTC
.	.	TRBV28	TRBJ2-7	CASSLGRPPYEQYF	TGTGCCAGCAGTTTGGGGAGGCCCCCCTACGAGCAGTACTTC
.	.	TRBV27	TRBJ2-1	CASSPDSGNEQFF	TGTGCCAGCAGTCCCGACTCGGGCAATGAGCAGTTCTTC
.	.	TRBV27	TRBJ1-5	CATGRDFNQPQHF	TGTGCAACCGGCCGGGACTTCAATCAGCCCCAGCATTTT
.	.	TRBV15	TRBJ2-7	CATSRANWGEQYF	TGTGCCACCAGCAGAGCCAACTGGGGCGAGCAGTACTTC
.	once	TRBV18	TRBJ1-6	CASSPGESSYNSPLHF	TGTGCCAGCTCGCCAGGGGAGAGCTCCTATAATTCACCCCTCCACTTT
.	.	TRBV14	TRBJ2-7	CASSPASIRYEQYF	TGTGCCAGCAGCCCGGCTTCGATTCGGTACGAGCAGTACTTC
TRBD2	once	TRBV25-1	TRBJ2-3	CASSESGLAGAVTDTQYF	TGTGCCAGCAGTGAATCAGGCCTAGCGGGGGCCGTCACAGATACGCAGTATTTT
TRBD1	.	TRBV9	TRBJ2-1	CASSPATGTYNEQFF	TGTGCCAGCAGCCCCGCGACAGGGACCTACAATGAGCAGTTCTTC
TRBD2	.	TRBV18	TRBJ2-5	CASSPPGGYETQYF	TGTGCCAGCTCACCACCGGGGGGGTACGAGACCCAGTACTTC
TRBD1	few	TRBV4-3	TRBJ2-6	CASSQETGSGANVLTF	TGCGCCAGCAGCCAGGAGACAGGGTCTGGGGCCAACGTCCTGACTTTC
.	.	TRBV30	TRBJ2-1	CAWKSGLLPINEQFF	TGTGCCTGGAAGTCGGGACTTCTTCCTATTAATGAGCAGTTCTTC
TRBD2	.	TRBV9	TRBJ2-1	CASSVSGLQIYNEQFF	TGTGCCAGCAGCGTATCGGGACTACAAATCTACAATGAGCAGTTCTTC
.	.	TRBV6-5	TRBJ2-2	CASRGSGELFF	TGTGCCAGCAGAGGCAGCGGGGAGCTGTTTTTT
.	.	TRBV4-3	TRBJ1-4	CASSQTGTDGEKLFF	TGCGCCAGCAGCCAGACCGGGACGGATGGTGAAAAACTGTTTTTT
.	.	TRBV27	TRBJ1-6	CASSLSTGLGSPLHF	TGTGCCAGCAGTTTATCGACTGGGTTAGGCTCACCCCTCCACTTT